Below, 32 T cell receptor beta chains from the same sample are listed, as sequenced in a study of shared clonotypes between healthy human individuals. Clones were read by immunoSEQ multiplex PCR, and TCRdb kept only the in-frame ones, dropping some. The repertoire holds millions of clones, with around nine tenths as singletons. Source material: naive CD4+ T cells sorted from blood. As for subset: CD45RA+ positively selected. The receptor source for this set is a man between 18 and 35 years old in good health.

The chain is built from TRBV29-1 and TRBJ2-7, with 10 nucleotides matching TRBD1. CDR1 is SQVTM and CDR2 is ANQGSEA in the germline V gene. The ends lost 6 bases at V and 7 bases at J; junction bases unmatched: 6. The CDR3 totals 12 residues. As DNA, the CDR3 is TGCAGCGTGGGACAGGGGTCACGAGAGCAGTACTTC. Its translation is CSVGQGSREQYF.

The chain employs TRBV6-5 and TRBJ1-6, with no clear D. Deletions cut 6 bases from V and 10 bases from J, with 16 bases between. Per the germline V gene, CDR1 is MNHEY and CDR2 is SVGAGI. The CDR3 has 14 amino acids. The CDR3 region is CASSRHGPGSPLHF. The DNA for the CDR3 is TGTGCCAGCAGCCGACACGGCCCGGGGTCACCCCTCCACTTT.

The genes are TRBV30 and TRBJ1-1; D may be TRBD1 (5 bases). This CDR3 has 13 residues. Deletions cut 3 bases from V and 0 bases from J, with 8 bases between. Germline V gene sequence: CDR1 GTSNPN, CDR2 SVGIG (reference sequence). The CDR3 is CAWRDKLNTEAFF. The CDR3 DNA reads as TGTGCCTGGAGGGACAAACTGAACACTGAAGCTTTCTTT.

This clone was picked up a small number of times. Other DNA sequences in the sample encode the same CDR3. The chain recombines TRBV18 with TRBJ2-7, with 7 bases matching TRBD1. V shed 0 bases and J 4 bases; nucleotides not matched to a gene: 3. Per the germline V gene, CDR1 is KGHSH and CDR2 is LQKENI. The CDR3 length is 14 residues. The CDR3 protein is CASSPPGTAYEQYF. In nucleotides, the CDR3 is TGTGCCAGCTCACCACCCGGGACAGCATACGAGCAGTACTTC.

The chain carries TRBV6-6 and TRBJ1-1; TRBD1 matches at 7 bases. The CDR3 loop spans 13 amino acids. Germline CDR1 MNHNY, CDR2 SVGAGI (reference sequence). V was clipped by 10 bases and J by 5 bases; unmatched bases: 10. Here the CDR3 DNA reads TGTGCCAACCAACAGGGACAGTGGACTGAAGCTTTCTTT. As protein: CANQQGQWTEAFF.

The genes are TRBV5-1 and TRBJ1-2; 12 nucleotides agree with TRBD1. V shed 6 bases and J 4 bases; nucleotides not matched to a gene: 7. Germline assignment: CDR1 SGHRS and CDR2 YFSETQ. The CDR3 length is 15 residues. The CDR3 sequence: CASNKGQGASYGYTF. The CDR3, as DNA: TGCGCCAGCAACAAGGGACAGGGGGCAAGCTATGGCTACACCTTC.

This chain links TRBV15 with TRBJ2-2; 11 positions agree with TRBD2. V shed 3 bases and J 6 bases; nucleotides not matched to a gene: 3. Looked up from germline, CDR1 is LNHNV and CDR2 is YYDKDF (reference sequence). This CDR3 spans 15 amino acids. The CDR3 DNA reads TGTGCCACCAGCAGGGCTAGCGGGGGGCCCGGGGAGCTGTTTTTT. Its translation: CATSRASGGPGELFF.

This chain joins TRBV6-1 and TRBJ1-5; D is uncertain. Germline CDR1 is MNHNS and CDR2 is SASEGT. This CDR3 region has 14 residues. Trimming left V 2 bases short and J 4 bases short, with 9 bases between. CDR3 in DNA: TGTGCCAGCAGTGAAAGCTCGAGGAATCAGCCCCAGCATTTT. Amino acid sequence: CASSESSRNQPQHF.

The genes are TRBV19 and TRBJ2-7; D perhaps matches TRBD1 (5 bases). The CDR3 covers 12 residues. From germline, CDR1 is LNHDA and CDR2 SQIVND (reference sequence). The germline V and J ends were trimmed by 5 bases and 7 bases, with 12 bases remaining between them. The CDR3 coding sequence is TGTGCCAGTAGTCCTGACAGAACAGAGCAGTACTTC. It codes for CASSPDRTEQYF. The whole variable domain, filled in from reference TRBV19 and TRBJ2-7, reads DGGITQSPKYLFRKEGQNVTLSCEQNLNHDAMYWYRQDPGQGLRLIYYSQIVNDFQKGDIAEGYSVSREKKESFPLTVTSAQKNPTAFYLCASSPDRTEQYFGPGTRLTVT.

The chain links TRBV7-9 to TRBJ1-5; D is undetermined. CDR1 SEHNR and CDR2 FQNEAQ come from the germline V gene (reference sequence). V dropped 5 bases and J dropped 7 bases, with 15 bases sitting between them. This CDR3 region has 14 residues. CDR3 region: CASSRDGSGQPQHF. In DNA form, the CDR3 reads TGTGCCAGCAGCCGAGACGGTTCCGGACAGCCCCAGCATTTT. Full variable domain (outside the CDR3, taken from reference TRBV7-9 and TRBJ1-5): DTGVSQNPRHKITKRGQNVTFRCDPISEHNRLYWYRQTLGQGPEFLTYFQNEAQLEKSRLLSDRFSAERPKGSFSTLEIQRTEQGDSAMYLCASSRDGSGQPQHFGDGTRLSIL.

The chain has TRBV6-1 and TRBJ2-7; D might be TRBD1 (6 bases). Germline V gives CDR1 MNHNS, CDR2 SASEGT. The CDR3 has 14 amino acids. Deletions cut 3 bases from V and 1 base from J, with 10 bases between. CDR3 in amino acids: CASSDLRGSYEQYF. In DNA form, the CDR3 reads TGTGCCAGCAGTGATTTGAGGGGGTCCTACGAGCAGTACTTC.

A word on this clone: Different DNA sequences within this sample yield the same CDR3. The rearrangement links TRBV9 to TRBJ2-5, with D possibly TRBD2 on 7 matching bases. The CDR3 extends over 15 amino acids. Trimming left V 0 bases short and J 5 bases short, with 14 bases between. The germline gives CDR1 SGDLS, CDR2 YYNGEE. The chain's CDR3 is CASSVAGGNLETQYF. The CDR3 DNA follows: TGTGCCAGCAGCGTAGCGGGGGGCAATTTGGAGACCCAGTACTTC.

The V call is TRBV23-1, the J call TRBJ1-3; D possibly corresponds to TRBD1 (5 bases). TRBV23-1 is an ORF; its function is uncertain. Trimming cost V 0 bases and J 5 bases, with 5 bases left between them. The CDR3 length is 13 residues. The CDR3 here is CASSQSDRNTIYF. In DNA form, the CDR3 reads TGCGCCAGCAGTCAATCGGACAGAAACACCATATATTTT.

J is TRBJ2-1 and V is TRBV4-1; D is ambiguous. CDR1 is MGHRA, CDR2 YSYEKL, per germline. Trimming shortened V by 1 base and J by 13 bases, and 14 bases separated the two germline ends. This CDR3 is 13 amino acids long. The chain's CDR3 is CASSQGVTETQFF. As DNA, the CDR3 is TGCGCCAGCAGCCAAGGCGTCACGGAGACCCAGTTCTTC.

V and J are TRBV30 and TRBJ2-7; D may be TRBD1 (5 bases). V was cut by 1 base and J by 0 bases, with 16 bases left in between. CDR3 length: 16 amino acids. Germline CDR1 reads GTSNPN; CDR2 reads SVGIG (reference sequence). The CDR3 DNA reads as TGTGCCTGGAGTGGAGGAAGGGGCTATAGCTCCTACGAGCAGTACTTC. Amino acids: CAWSGGRGYSSYEQYF.

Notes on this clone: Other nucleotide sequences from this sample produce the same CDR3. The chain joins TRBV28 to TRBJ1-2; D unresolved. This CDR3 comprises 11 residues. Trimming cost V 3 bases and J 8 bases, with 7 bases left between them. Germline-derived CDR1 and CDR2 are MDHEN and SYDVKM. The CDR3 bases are TGTGCCAGCAGTTTTCTGGACGGCTACACCTTC. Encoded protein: CASSFLDGYTF.

The CDR3 bases are TGTGCCAGCAGTTCCTGGACTGGGACAGGGGTGGCCGAGCAGTACTTC. Its translation: CASSSWTGTGVAEQYF. The rearrangement joins TRBV6-5 to TRBJ2-7, with 10 bases lining up with TRBD1. This CDR3 is built from 16 residues. After removal of 4 bases from V and 6 bases from J, the junction contained 12 bases not matched to a gene. The germline CDR1 and CDR2 sequences are MNHEY and SVGAGI.

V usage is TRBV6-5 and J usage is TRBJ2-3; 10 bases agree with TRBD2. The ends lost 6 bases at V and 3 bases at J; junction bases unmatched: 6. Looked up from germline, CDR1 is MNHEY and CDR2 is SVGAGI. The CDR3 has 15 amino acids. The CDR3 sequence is CASRRAGGLTDTQYF. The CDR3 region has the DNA TGTGCCAGCAGGAGAGCGGGGGGGCTGACAGATACGCAGTATTTT.

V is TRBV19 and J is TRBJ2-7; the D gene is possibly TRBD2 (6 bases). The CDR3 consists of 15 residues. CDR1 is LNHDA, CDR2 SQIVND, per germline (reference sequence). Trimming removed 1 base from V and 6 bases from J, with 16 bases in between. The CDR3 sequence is CASSIVGSGSFEQYF. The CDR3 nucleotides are TGTGCCAGTAGTATAGTTGGGAGCGGGTCGTTCGAGCAGTACTTC.

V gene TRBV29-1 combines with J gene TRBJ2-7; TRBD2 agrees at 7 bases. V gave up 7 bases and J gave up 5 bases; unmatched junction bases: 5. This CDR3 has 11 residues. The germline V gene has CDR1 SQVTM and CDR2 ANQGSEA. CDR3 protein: CSGRGSHEQYF. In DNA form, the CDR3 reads TGCAGCGGGCGGGGGTCCCACGAGCAGTACTTC.

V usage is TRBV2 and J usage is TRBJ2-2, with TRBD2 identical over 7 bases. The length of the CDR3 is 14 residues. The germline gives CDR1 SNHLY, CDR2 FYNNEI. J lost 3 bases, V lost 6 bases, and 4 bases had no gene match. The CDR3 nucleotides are TGTGCCAGCAGCCTGACTAGCTACACCGGGGAGCTGTTTTTT. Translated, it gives CASSLTSYTGELFF.

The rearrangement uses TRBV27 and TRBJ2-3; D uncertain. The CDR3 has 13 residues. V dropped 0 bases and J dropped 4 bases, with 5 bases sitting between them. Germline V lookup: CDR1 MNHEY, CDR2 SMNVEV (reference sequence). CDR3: CASSLSMPDTQYF. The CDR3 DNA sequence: TGTGCCAGCAGTTTATCGATGCCAGATACGCAGTATTTT.

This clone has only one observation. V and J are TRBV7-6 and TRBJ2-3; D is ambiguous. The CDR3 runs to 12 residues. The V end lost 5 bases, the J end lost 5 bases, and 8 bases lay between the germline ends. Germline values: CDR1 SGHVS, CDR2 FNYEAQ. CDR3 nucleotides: TGTGCCAGCAGCCCCTCGAAAGATACGCAGTATTTT. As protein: CASSPSKDTQYF.

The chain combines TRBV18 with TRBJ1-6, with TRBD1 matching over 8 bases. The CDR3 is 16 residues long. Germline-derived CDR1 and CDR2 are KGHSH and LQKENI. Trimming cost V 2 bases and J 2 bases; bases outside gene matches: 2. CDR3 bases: TGTGCCAGCTCACCATCACAGGGGGCCTATAATTCACCCCTCCACTTT. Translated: CASSPSQGAYNSPLHF.

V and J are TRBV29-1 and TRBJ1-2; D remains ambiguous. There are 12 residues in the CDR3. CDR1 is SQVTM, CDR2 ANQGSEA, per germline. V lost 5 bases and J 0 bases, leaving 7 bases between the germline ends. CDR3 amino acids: CSVPTPNYGYTF. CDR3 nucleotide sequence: TGCAGCGTTCCGACCCCTAACTATGGCTACACCTTC.

CDR3 nucleotide sequence: TGTGCCAGCAGTTACGTAGGACTAGCTTCGGATACGCAGTATTTT. It codes for CASSYVGLASDTQYF. J is TRBJ2-3 and V is TRBV6-5; 8 bases match TRBD2. This CDR3 has 15 residues. Losses at the gene ends were 2 bases for V and 6 bases for J; bases not matched to a gene: 7. The germline gives CDR1 MNHEY, CDR2 SVGAGI.

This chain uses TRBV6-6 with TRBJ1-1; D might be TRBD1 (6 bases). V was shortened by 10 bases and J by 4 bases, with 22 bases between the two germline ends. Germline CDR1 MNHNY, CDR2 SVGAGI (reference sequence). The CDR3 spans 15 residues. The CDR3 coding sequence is TGTGCCACCATTAACACGGACAGCGGCTTCACTGAAGCTTTCTTT. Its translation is CATINTDSGFTEAFF.

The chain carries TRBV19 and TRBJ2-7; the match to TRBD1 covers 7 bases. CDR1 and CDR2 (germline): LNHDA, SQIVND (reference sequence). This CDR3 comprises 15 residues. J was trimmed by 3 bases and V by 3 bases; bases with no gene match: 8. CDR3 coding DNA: TGTGCCAGTAGTATGAAGGGTCAGGGGGTCTACGAGCAGTACTTC. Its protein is CASSMKGQGVYEQYF.

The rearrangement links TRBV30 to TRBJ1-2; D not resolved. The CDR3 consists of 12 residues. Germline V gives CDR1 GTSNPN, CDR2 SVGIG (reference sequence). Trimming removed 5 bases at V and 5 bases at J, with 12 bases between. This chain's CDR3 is CAWDRTDYGYTF. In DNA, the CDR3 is TGTGCCTGGGACCGGACGGATTATGGCTACACCTTC.

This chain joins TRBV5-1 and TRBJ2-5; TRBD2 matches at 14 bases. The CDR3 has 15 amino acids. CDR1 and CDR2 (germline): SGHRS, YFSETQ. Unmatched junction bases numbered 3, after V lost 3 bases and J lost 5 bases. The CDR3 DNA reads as TGCGCCAGCAGCTGGGGGACTAGCGGGAGTGAGACCCAGTACTTC. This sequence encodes CASSWGTSGSETQYF. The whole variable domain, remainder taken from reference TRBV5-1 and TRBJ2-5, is KAGVTQTPRYLIKTRGQQVTLSCSPISGHRSVSWYQQTPGQGLQFLFEYFSETQRNKGNFPGRFSGRQFSNSRSEMNVSTLELGDSALYLCASSWGTSGSETQYFGPGTRLLVL.

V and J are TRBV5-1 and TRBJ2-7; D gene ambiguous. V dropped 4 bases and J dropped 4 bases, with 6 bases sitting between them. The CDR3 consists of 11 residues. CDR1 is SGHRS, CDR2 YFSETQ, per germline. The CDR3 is CASSAEYEQYF. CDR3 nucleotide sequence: TGCGCCAGCAGCGCGGAGTACGAGCAGTACTTC.

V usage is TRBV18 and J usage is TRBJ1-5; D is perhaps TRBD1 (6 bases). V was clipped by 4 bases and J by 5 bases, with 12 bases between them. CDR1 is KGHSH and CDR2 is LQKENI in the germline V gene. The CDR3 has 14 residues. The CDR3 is CASSLTGYDQPQHF. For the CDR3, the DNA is TGTGCCAGCTCACTGACAGGCTACGATCAGCCCCAGCATTTT.